The 24 T cell receptor beta chains below come from one sample, sequenced in a study of T cells after yellow fever vaccination. TCRdb analysed the 5' RACE reads with MiXCR anew, one entry per CDR3 protein. The repertoire holds tens of thousands of distinct CDR3 sequences, with 8% to 11% as singletons. The input for sequencing was PBMCs, either bulk or a sorted T-cell subset (CD4+, CD8+, memory, or dextramer-sorted; not recorded which), taken around 15 days after the first yellow fever vaccination. These receptors all stem from a young man who received the YFV17D yellow fever vaccine.

This chain's CDR3 is CASGSPDGSGYTF. CDR3 nucleotide sequence: TGTGCCAGCGGTTCCCCGGACGGCTCTGGCTACACCTTC. This rearrangement joins TRBV7-9 to TRBJ1-2; no clear D gene. The CDR3 loop spans 13 amino acids. Germline V gene lookup returns CDR1 SEHNR and CDR2 FQNEAQ (reference sequence). V gave up 8 bases and J gave up 7 bases, with 17 bases separating them.

This clonotype has ten or more counts. V usage is TRBV12-3 or TRBV12-4 and J usage is TRBJ1-6; 7 nucleotides align to TRBD1. The CDR3 is made up of 15 amino acids. V gave up 5 bases and J gave up 7 bases; unmatched junction bases: 8. This CDR3 is CASSREGAVNSPLHF. Written as DNA, the CDR3 is TGTGCCAGCAGTCGCGAGGGGGCAGTCAATTCACCCCTCCACTTT.

This clonotype was counted at least ten times. The chain employs TRBV3-1 and TRBJ1-5; D ambiguous. The CDR3 is made up of 16 amino acids. V lost 1 base and J 2 bases, leaving 12 bases between the germline ends. Looked up from germline, CDR1 is LGHDT and CDR2 is YNNKEL (reference sequence). CDR3: CASSQGVGSGNQPQHF. CDR3 sequence (DNA): TGTGCCAGCAGCCAAGGTGTGGGGTCGGGCAATCAGCCCCAGCATTTT.

This clonotype was recorded at least ten times. The chain recombines TRBV7-2 with TRBJ2-3, with D possibly called TRBD1 or TRBD2 (6 bases each). From germline, CDR1 is SGHTA and CDR2 FQGNSA. V was cut by 2 bases and J by 2 bases, with 8 bases left in between. The CDR3 has 14 residues. CDR3 protein: CASSLRGVTDTQYF. The DNA of the CDR3 is TGTGCCAGCAGCTTAAGGGGGGTCACAGATACGCAGTATTTT. The full variable domain, rest sourced from reference TRBV7-2 and TRBJ2-3, is GAGVSQSPSNKVTEKGKDVELRCDPISGHTALYWYRQSLGQGLEFLIYFQGNSAPDKSGLPSDRFSAERTGGSVSTLTIQRTQQEDSAVYLCASSLRGVTDTQYFGPGTRLTVL.

This clonotype was recorded at least ten times. The CDR3 DNA reads as TGTGCCACCAGTTTAGACAGGATGGACAATGAGCAGTTCTTC. As protein: CATSLDRMDNEQFF. The chain links TRBV24-1 to TRBJ2-1; TRBD1 is a possible D gene (6 bases). Trimming cost V 6 bases and J 5 bases, with 13 bases left between them. Germline V gene lookup returns CDR1 KGHDR and CDR2 SFDVKD. The CDR3 runs 14 residues.

This clonotype was recorded at least ten times. The chain uses TRBV10-3 and TRBJ2-4; 8 bases line up with TRBD1. V lost 4 bases and J lost 5; bases outside the gene matches: 1. This CDR3 comprises 13 residues. CDR1 ENHRY and CDR2 SYGVKD come from the germline V gene. CDR3 protein: CAISGQGQNIQYF. CDR3 coding DNA: TGTGCCATCAGTGGACAGGGGCAAAACATTCAGTACTTC.

The rearrangement links TRBV4-1 to TRBJ2-2; 15 bases agree with TRBD2. Germline loops: CDR1 MGHRA, CDR2 YSYEKL. The J segment lost 8 bases and the V segment lost 4 bases, leaving 2 bases of the junction unmatched. This CDR3 region has 15 residues. CDR3 residues: CASSPGTSGGGELFF. The CDR3 DNA reads as TGCGCCAGCAGCCCCGGGACTAGCGGGGGGGGGGAGCTGTTTTTT.

This clonotype has a count of ten or more. The chain is built from TRBV6-2 or TRBV6-3 and TRBJ2-3; 9 bases agree with TRBD2. J lost 4 bases, V lost 2 bases, and 7 bases had no gene match. The CDR3 totals 16 residues. Germline-derived CDR1 and CDR2 are MNHEY and SVGEGT. Here the CDR3 reads CASSYPSGTVADTQYF. Written as DNA, the CDR3 is TGTGCCAGCAGTTACCCTAGCGGGACCGTAGCAGATACGCAGTATTTT.

This clonotype has ten or more counts. The V call is TRBV7-2, the J call TRBJ2-1; TRBD1 aligns across 10 bases. The CDR3 loop spans 15 amino acids. V trimming: 6 bases; J trimming: 12 bases; junction bases outside the gene matches: 14. CDR1 and CDR2 (germline): SGHTA, FQGNSA. The CDR3: CASRKTGGPLAGQFF. The CDR3 DNA reads as TGTGCCAGCAGGAAGACAGGGGGCCCCCTGGCAGGGCAGTTCTTC.

This clonotype was detected ten times or more. The genes are TRBV20-1 and TRBJ1-5; a possible D gene is TRBD1 (5 bases). This CDR3 contains 15 residues. Trimming stripped 3 bases from V and 1 base from J, with 13 bases between. From germline, CDR1 is DFQATT and CDR2 SNEGSKA (reference sequence). Here the CDR3 DNA reads TGCAGTGCTAGTCGAGTTGGGGGGAGCAATCAGCCCCAGCATTTT. It specifies CSASRVGGSNQPQHF.

Worth noting for this clonotype: A read error may explain this, as a much larger clone is one base away. The V gene is TRBV4-1, the J gene TRBJ1-1; D call uncertain. There are 15 residues in the CDR3. Germline values: CDR1 MGHRA, CDR2 YSYEKL. The CDR3 sequence is CTSSQEVAGGTEAFF. CDR3 DNA: TGCACCAGCAGCCAAGAAGTGGCAGGTGGGACTGAAGCTTTCTTT.

At least ten counts were recorded for this clonotype. The chain employs TRBV18 and TRBJ2-2, with TRBD1 matching over 7 bases. The CDR3 is 15 amino acids. Germline lookup yields CDR1 KGHSH and CDR2 LQKENI. The V and J ends lost 3 bases and 1 base, in that order; junction bases with no gene match: 2. The CDR3 bases are TGTGCCAGCTCACCCCGGGACAGGAACACCGGGGAGCTGTTTTTT. Translating it yields CASSPRDRNTGELFF.

This clonotype was picked up many times. This chain uses TRBV5-4 with TRBJ2-5, with D hard to call. V lost 2 bases to trimming and J lost 2 bases, with 19 bases between them. CDR1 and CDR2 from the germline V gene are SGHNT and YYREEE (reference sequence). There are 17 residues in the CDR3. The DNA of the CDR3 is TGTGCCAGCAGCTTAGGCCTGACACGTCTCTGGCAAGAGACCCAGTACTTC. It encodes CASSLGLTRLWQETQYF.

The rearrangement links TRBV7-2 to TRBJ2-5; D is perhaps TRBD2 (6 bases). The CDR3 extends over 14 amino acids. Germline V gene sequence: CDR1 SGHTA, CDR2 FQGNSA. Trimming removed 6 bases from V and 1 base from J, with 12 bases in between. The CDR3 loop is CASSFGGVQETQYF. CDR3 coding DNA: TGTGCCAGCAGTTTTGGCGGGGTCCAAGAGACCCAGTACTTC.

This clonotype has at least ten counts. The chain is built from TRBV6-1 and TRBJ1-4; D unresolved. Germline V gene sequence: CDR1 MNHNS, CDR2 SASEGT. The germline V and J ends were trimmed by 6 bases and 0 bases, with 11 bases remaining between them. The length of the CDR3 is 15 residues. The CDR3 here is CASRNSIATNEKLFF. The CDR3 bases are TGTGCCAGCAGAAACAGCATCGCAACTAATGAAAAACTGTTTTTT.

Ten or more counts support this clonotype. The chain is built from TRBV20-1 and TRBJ2-5; D is undetermined. Deletions cut 0 bases from V and 0 bases from J, with 11 bases between. Germline-derived CDR1 and CDR2 are DFQATT and SNEGSKA (reference sequence). The CDR3 loop spans 15 amino acids. CDR3 sequence: CSARETRRYQETQYF. The CDR3 DNA reads as TGCAGTGCTAGAGAAACACGCAGGTACCAAGAGACCCAGTACTTC.

The sample holds a few counts of this clonotype. V is TRBV5-4 and J is TRBJ1-1, with D possibly being TRBD1 (5 bases). Germline V gene data show CDR1 as SGHNT and CDR2 as YYREEE (reference sequence). V dropped 2 bases and J dropped 10 bases, with 18 bases sitting between them. This CDR3 contains 14 residues. The CDR3 loop reads CASSFIGAFNGAFF. The CDR3 region has the DNA TGTGCCAGCAGCTTTATAGGGGCCTTTAACGGAGCTTTCTTT.

This clonotype was seen at least ten times. The chain recombines TRBV20-1 with TRBJ2-5; D remains unclear. The CDR3 is 14 amino acids. Germline CDR1 and CDR2: DFQATT and SNEGSKA (reference sequence). V lost 0 bases, J lost 7 bases, and 15 bases lay in between. The CDR3 reads CSARDFGPSRTQYF. Written as DNA, the CDR3 is TGCAGTGCTAGAGATTTCGGGCCTAGTCGGACCCAGTACTTC.

This clonotype was recorded at least ten times. The V gene is TRBV10-3, the J gene TRBJ2-7; 10 nucleotides match TRBD1. CDR3 length equals 15 residues. With V trimmed by 3 bases and J by 4 bases, 6 bases remained unmatched. The germline V gene has CDR1 ENHRY and CDR2 SYGVKD. Here the CDR3 DNA reads TGTGCCATCAGTGATATGGACAGGGGGGTTTACGAGCAGTACTTC. Translation gives CAISDMDRGVYEQYF.

In its sample, this clonotype was seen many times. V usage is TRBV25-1 and J usage is TRBJ1-4; no clear D. Germline assignment: CDR1 MGHDK and CDR2 SYGVNS. V was trimmed by 7 bases and J by 6 bases, leaving 9 bases between them. This CDR3 has 12 residues. CDR3 protein: CASTRNHEKLFF. CDR3 coding DNA: TGTGCCAGCACCAGAAACCATGAAAAACTGTTTTTT.

With regard to this clonotype: A much larger clone is a single base away; this may be a read error. The chain recombines TRBV5-1 with TRBJ2-3; D might be TRBD1 or TRBD2, each matching 6 bases. Germline V gene lookup returns CDR1 SGHRS and CDR2 YFSETQ. V gave up 0 bases and J gave up 2 bases, with 16 bases separating them. The CDR3 length is 17 residues. The CDR3: CASSLASSVGATDTQYF. In nucleotides, the CDR3 is TGCGCCAGCAGCTTGGCCTCTAGCGTGGGGGCCACAGATACGCAGTATTTT. Full variable domain (outside the CDR3, taken from reference TRBV5-1 and TRBJ2-3): KAGVTQTPRYLIKTRGQQVTLSCSPISGHRSVSWYQQTPGQGLQFLFEYFSETQRNKGNFPGRFSGRQFSNSRSEMNVSTLELGDSALYLCASSLASSVGATDTQYFGPGTRLTVL.

This clonotype was recorded many times. The chain combines TRBV15 with TRBJ2-5; 8 bases agree with TRBD1. V was pared by 6 bases and J by 3 bases, with 9 bases of the junction left unmatched. The CDR3 covers 15 residues. Germline CDR1 reads LNHNV; CDR2 reads YYDKDF (reference sequence). CDR3 DNA sequence: TGTGCCACCAGGAATGGGGAACAGGGGGAAGAGACCCAGTACTTC. This sequence encodes CATRNGEQGEETQYF.

In its sample, this clonotype was seen many times. The V call is TRBV7-3, the J call TRBJ2-1, with 8 bases that match TRBD2. V was clipped by 0 bases and J by 7 bases; unmatched bases: 14. Germline V lookup: CDR1 SGHTA, CDR2 FQGTGA. The CDR3 has 18 amino acids. This chain's CDR3 is CASSLTFPAGVGVNEQFF. The CDR3, as DNA: TGTGCCAGCAGCTTAACGTTTCCAGCGGGGGTTGGGGTAAATGAGCAGTTCTTC.

This clonotype was detected many times. The rearrangement uses TRBV28 and TRBJ2-7; D is uncertain. CDR3 size: 13 residues. Germline V gives CDR1 MDHEN, CDR2 SYDVKM. Trimming cost V 3 bases and J 0 bases, with 6 bases left between them. Written as DNA, the CDR3 is TGTGCCAGCAGTTTCAGGAGCTCCTACGAGCAGTACGTC. The encoded protein is CASSFRSSYEQYV.